This T cell receptor (beta chain) was sequenced for a study of response to subunit inactivated influenza vaccine. This clonotype has a handful of counts. Its antigen remains unknown. Germline V gene lookup returns CDR1 SGHTA and CDR2 FQGNSA. CDR3 length: 15 amino acids. Trimming pared 7 bases from V and 3 bases from J, leaving 19 bases between. TCRdb reprocessed the RT-PCR reads via MiXCR and lists one record per CDR3 protein. The sample records 530,000 or so distinct CDR3 sequences, around 15% being singletons. General observations from the study: After each seasonal influenza vaccination, few new T cells are recruited, the authors suggested.

The receptor was derived from a man between 45 and 60 years old who received an inactivated influenza vaccine. The input for sequencing was PBMCs from blood, taken less than 13 days after vaccination. This chain joins TRBV7-2 and TRBJ2-7, with D perhaps matching TRBD1 or TRBD2 (5 bases each). The CDR3 sequence: CASTLQPGRDYEQYF. The CDR3 coding sequence is TGTGCCAGCACCCTTCAACCGGGACGGGACTACGAGCAGTACTTC.